The 18 T cell receptor beta chains presented below share a single source sample, sequenced in a study of blood T cells in healthy people across ages. A second PCR of roughly 7 to 11 cycles used a sample-barcoded 5' primer and a J-beta primer mix. TCRdb used MiXCR to reprocess the 5' RACE reads, holding one entry per CDR3 protein. Of 590,000 or so distinct CDR3 sequences in the sample, roughly 31% are singletons; the top ten hold approximately 15%. The sequenced sample was blood. All receptors come from an elderly woman in good health.

This chain joins TRBV7-9 and TRBJ2-1; 9 positions match TRBD2. Germline V gives CDR1 SEHNR, CDR2 FQNEAQ (reference sequence). The CDR3 totals 15 residues. The V segment lost 4 bases and the J segment 2 bases; nucleotides outside the gene matches: 3. The DNA for the CDR3 is TGTGCCAGCAGCTCCGAGCGGGGGGCCTACAATGAGCAGTTCTTC. As protein: CASSSERGAYNEQFF.

On this clonotype itself: A clone one base away is much larger, so this may be a read error. The chain uses TRBV7-3 and TRBJ2-2; 7 bases line up with TRBD2. Germline values: CDR1 SGHTA, CDR2 FQGTGA. There are 18 residues in the CDR3. V dropped 2 bases and J dropped 0; count of bases not matched to a gene: 9. The CDR3 sequence is CASSLSVMGGTNTGELFF. CDR3 in DNA: TGTGCCAGCAGCTTATCGGTGATGGGGGGGACGAACACCGGGGAGCTGTTTTTT.

This clonotype has ten or more counts. The chain carries TRBV5-1 and TRBJ2-3; TRBD1 agrees at 7 bases. The trim removed 2 bases at V and 4 bases at J, leaving 4 bases unmatched. Germline values: CDR1 SGHRS, CDR2 YFSETQ. The CDR3 loop spans 14 amino acids. The CDR3 nucleotides read TGCGCCAGCAGCTTTCGGGACAGTGCAGATACGCAGTATTTT. Translated: CASSFRDSADTQYF.

This clonotype was detected only a few times. A much larger clone differs by one base, so this may be a read error. The chain employs TRBV5-1 and TRBJ2-4; 8 bases fit TRBD2. The CDR3 sequence is 15 residues long. CDR1 and CDR2 (germline): SGHRS, YFSETQ. The ends lost 4 bases at V and 13 bases at J; junction bases unmatched: 16. The DNA of the CDR3 is TGCGCCAGCAGCCCCTTAACGGGGGGGCGTAATGAGCAGTACTTC. Translating it yields CASSPLTGGRNEQYF.

This clonotype was picked up many times. This sequence joins TRBV27 and TRBJ2-4; 7 bases match TRBD2. CDR1 is MNHEY and CDR2 is SMNVEV in the germline V gene (reference sequence). V gave up 4 bases and J gave up 6 bases; unmatched junction bases: 6. The CDR3 has 14 amino acids. In nucleotides, the CDR3 is TGTGCCAGCAGTTCGACTAGCCCCCCAAACATTCAGTACTTC. As protein: CASSSTSPPNIQYF.

In the case of this clonotype: A read error may be the cause here, since a much bigger clone is one base away. The rearrangement uses TRBV6-2 or TRBV6-3 and TRBJ2-7; the D gene could be TRBD1 or TRBD2 (5 bases each). The CDR3 extends over 15 amino acids. Germline CDR1 and CDR2: MNHEY and SVGEGT. Deletions cut 2 bases from V and 7 bases from J, with 18 bases between. For the CDR3, the DNA is TGTGCCAGCAGTTACAGTACCAAGGGACGGGGTGAGCAGTACTTC. This encodes CASSYSTKGRGEQYF.

To note about this clonotype: Being one base from a much bigger clone, this may be a read error. The chain combines TRBV6-6 with TRBJ2-4; D call uncertain. The J call is doubtful: the DNA matches TRBJ2-7 better. This CDR3 region has 11 residues. CDR1 is MNHNY and CDR2 is SVGAGI in the germline V gene (reference sequence). CDR3: CTSRSRLEQYF. The CDR3 bases are TGTACCAGCAGATCCCGTCTCGAGCAGTACTTC.

The chain has TRBV5-1 and TRBJ2-7, with TRBD2 as a possible D gene (6 bases). The J call is doubtful: the DNA matches TRBJ2-5 better. CDR3 length: 15 amino acids. Germline V CDR1 and CDR2: SGHRS, YFSETQ. As DNA, the CDR3 is TGCGCCAGCAGCTTGATGTTTCCGGGGGTCGAGACCCAGTACTTC. As protein: CASSLMFPGVETQYF.

This clonotype has ten or more counts. V gene TRBV7-2 combines with J gene TRBJ2-7; 9 nucleotides line up with TRBD2. CDR3 length: 14 amino acids. The junction had 2 bases not matched to a gene; V was cut back by 5 bases and J by 0 bases. Germline CDR1 reads SGHTA; CDR2 reads FQGNSA. CDR3 loop: CASSHSGGSYEQYF. Here the CDR3 DNA reads TGTGCCAGCAGCCATAGCGGGGGCTCCTACGAGCAGTACTTC. Full variable domain (missing parts from reference TRBV7-2 and TRBJ2-7): GAGVSQSPSNKVTEKGKDVELRCDPISGHTALYWYRQSLGQGLEFLIYFQGNSAPDKSGLPSDRFSAERTGGSVSTLTIQRTQQEDSAVYLCASSHSGGSYEQYFGPGTRLTVT.

Worth noting for this clonotype: A much larger clone is a single base away; this may be a read error. For the CDR3, the DNA is TGTGCCAGCAGAACCGGGACAGGCCCTACGGGGCAGTTCTTC. The encoded protein is CASRTGTGPTGQFF. The gene calls are TRBV12-3 or TRBV12-4 and TRBJ2-1; 8 nucleotides line up with TRBD1. The CDR3 contains 14 residues. Trimming cost V 6 bases and J 12 bases; bases outside gene matches: 13.

This clonotype was observed many times. The chain combines TRBV4-2 with TRBJ2-7, with 9 bases lining up with TRBD2. Germline V lookup: CDR1 LGHNA, CDR2 YNFKEQ. The ends lost 4 bases at V and 2 bases at J; junction bases unmatched: 9. This CDR3 comprises 16 residues. CDR3 coding DNA: TGTGCCAGCAGCCCCGGGAGAGCGGGGGGCGCCTACGAGCAGTACTTC. The encoded protein is CASSPGRAGGAYEQYF.

The V call is TRBV24-1, the J call TRBJ1-5; 10 bases match TRBD1. The CDR3 runs to 15 residues. Per germline, CDR1 KGHDR and CDR2 SFDVKD. V dropped 4 bases and J dropped 2; count of bases not matched to a gene: 1. The CDR3 nucleotides are TGTGCCACCAGTGAGGGGACAGGGGGCAATCAGCCCCAGCATTTT. It is translated as CATSEGTGGNQPQHF.

The genes are TRBV20-1 and TRBJ1-1; weak D call: TRBD1 (6 bases). The CDR3 covers 16 residues. Deletions cut 1 base from V and 4 bases from J, with 19 bases between. The germline gives CDR1 DFQATT, CDR2 SNEGSKA (reference sequence). CDR3 sequence (DNA): TGCAGTGCTAGAGCCTTCGAAGGGGGGGTTAGCACTGAAGCTTTCTTT. Translation: CSARAFEGGVSTEAFF.

The chain couples TRBV29-1 to TRBJ2-7; tentative D call: TRBD1 (5 bases). In germline, CDR1 is SQVTM, CDR2 ANQGSEA. V shed 4 bases and J shed 3 bases, with 7 bases lying between them. This CDR3 comprises 11 residues. The CDR3 spells CSVARDYEQYF. The CDR3 DNA follows: TGCAGCGTTGCCAGGGACTACGAGCAGTACTTC.

This clonotype was recorded at least ten times. The V call is TRBV20-1, the J call TRBJ2-4, with D perhaps being TRBD1 or TRBD2 (5 bases each). Trimming shortened V by 1 base and J by 8 bases, and 9 bases separated the two germline ends. The CDR3 sequence is 12 residues long. Germline V gives CDR1 DFQATT, CDR2 SNEGSKA (reference sequence). CDR3 loop: CSARVGTDIQYF. Written as DNA, the CDR3 is TGCAGTGCTAGAGTAGGGACGGACATTCAGTACTTC.

This clonotype was detected only once. Written as DNA, the CDR3 is TGCGCCAGCAGCCAAGTAGCACAGGTCTACGAGCAGTACTTC. Its protein product is CASSQVAQVYEQYF. V usage is TRBV4-3 and J usage is TRBJ2-5; D might be TRBD1 (5 bases). The J call could be wrong; TRBJ2-7 is a better fit for the DNA end. The germline CDR1 and CDR2 sequences are LGHNA and YSLEER. This CDR3 region has 14 residues.

This clonotype was detected many times. This chain uses TRBV11-2 with TRBJ2-5; TRBD2 aligns across 7 bases. Germline trimming cut 5 bases from V and 1 base from J; bases unmatched to any gene: 7. This CDR3 has 15 residues. The V gene's germline CDR1 is SGHAT and CDR2 FQNNGV. This CDR3 reads CASSLHPSGQETQYF. CDR3 DNA sequence: TGTGCCAGCAGCCTCCACCCTAGCGGCCAAGAGACCCAGTACTTC.

This clonotype was seen repeatedly, ten times or more. The chain recombines TRBV7-9 with TRBJ2-3; the match to TRBD1 covers 7 bases. Germline assignment: CDR1 SEHNR and CDR2 FQNEAQ (reference sequence). V gave up 5 bases and J gave up 6 bases; unmatched junction bases: 5. The CDR3 has 13 residues. Written as DNA, the CDR3 is TGTGCCAGCAGCCCAGGACAGGCCGATACGCAGTATTTT. Translation gives CASSPGQADTQYF.